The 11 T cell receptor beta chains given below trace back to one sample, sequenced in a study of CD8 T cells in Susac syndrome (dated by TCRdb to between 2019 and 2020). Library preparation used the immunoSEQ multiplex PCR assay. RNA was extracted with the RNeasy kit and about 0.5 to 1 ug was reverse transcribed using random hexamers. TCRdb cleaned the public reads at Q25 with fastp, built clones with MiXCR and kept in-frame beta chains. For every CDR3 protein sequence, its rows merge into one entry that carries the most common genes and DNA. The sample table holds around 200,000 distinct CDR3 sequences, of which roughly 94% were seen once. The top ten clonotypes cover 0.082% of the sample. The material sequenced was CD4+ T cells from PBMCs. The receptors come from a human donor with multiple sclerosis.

CDR3 DNA sequence: TGCAGCGTACAGGGGGTGATGAGCACTGAAGCTTTCTTT. Translated, it gives CSVQGVMSTEAFF. The chain joins TRBV29-1 to TRBJ1-1; 8 bases line up with TRBD1. From germline, CDR1 is SQVTM and CDR2 ANQGSEA. Trimming took 6 bases from V and 4 from J; bases not matched to a gene: 7. The CDR3 contains 13 residues.

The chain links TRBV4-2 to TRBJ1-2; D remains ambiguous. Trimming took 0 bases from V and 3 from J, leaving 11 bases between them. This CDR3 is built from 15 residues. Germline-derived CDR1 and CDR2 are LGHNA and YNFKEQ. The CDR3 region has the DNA TGTGCCAGCAGCCAAGATGGGGTGGTTGACTATGGCTACACCTTC. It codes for CASSQDGVVDYGYTF.

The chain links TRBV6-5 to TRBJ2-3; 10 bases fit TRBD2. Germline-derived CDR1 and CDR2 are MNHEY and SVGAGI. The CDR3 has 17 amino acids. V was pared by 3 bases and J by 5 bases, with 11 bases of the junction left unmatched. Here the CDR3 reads CASSYSLAGAQGDTQYF. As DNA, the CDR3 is TGTGCCAGCAGTTATTCCCTAGCGGGGGCCCAAGGAGATACGCAGTATTTT.

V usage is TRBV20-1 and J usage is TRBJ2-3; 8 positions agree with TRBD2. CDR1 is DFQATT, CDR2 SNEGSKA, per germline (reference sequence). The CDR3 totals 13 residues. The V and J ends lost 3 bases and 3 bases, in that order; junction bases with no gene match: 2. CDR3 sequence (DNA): TGCAGTGCTAGTCGGGGGGGGACAGATACGCAGTATTTT. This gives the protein CSASRGGTDTQYF.

The CDR3 DNA sequence: TGCAGTGCTCGACAGGGGTATGGAAACACCATATATTTT. It translates to CSARQGYGNTIYF. The chain combines TRBV20-1 with TRBJ1-3; 8 bases are shared with TRBD1. The CDR3 length is 13 residues. Losses at the gene ends were 5 bases for V and 3 bases for J; bases not matched to a gene: 3. Germline V gives CDR1 DFQATT, CDR2 SNEGSKA (reference sequence).

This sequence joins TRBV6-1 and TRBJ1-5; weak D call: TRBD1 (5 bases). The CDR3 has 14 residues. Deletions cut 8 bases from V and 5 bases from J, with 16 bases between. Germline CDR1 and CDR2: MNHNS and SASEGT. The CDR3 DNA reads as TGTGCCAGCGGGCGGGGGGAGACTTATCAGCCCCAGCATTTT. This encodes CASGRGETYQPQHF.

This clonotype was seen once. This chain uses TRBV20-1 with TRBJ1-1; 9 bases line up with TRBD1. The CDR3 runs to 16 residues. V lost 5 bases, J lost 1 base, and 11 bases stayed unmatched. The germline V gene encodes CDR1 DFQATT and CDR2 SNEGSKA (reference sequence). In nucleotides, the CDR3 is TGCAGTGCTCTCTCCGGGACAGGGAAGACGAACACTGAAGCTTTCTTT. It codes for CSALSGTGKTNTEAFF.

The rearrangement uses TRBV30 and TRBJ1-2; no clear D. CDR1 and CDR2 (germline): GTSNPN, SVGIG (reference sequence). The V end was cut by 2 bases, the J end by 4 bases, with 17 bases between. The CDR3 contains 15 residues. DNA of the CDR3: TGTGCCTGGAGTCCTGGGAGAACAGTACCCTATGGCTACACCTTC. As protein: CAWSPGRTVPYGYTF.

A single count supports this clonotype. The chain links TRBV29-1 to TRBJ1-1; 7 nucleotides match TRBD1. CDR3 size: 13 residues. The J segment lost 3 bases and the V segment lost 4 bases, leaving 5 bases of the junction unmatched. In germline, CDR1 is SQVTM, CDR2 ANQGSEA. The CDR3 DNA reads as TGCAGCGTTGGACAGGGCAAGGACACTGAAGCTTTCTTT. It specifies CSVGQGKDTEAFF. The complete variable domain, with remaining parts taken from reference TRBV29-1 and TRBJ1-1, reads SAVISQKPSRDICQRGTSLTIQCQVDSQVTMMFWYRQQPGQSLTLIATANQGSEATYESGFVIDKFPISRPNLTFSTLTVSNMSPEDSSIYLCSVGQGKDTEAFFGQGTRLTVV.

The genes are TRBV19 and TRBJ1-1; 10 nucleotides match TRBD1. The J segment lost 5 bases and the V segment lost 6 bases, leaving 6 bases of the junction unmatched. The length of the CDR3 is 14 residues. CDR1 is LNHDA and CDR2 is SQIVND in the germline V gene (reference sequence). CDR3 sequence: CASRPTGGKTEAFF. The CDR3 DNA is TGTGCCAGTAGGCCGACAGGGGGCAAGACTGAAGCTTTCTTT.

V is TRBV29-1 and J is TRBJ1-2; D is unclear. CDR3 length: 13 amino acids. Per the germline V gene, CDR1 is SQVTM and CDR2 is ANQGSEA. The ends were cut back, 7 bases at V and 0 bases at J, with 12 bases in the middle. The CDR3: CSDDFPSNYGYTF. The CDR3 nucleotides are TGCAGCGATGATTTCCCTTCTAACTATGGCTACACCTTC.